This T cell receptor (beta chain) originates from a study of T cell responses to AZD1222 COVID-19 vaccine. The method was immunoSEQ multiplex PCR; TCRdb's version includes in-frame clones alone and lacks a portion of them. The repertoire holds about 100,000 clones, with around 84% as singletons. The CDR3 totals 15 residues. Trimming shortened V by 1 base and J by 4 bases, and 11 bases separated the two germline ends. CDR1 and CDR2 from the germline V gene are SGDLS and YYNGEE. The sequences come from peripheral blood, collected on day 0 of AZD1222 vaccination. The rearrangement uses TRBV9 and TRBJ1-4; D is perhaps TRBD1 (6 bases). This TCR was recovered from an adult in good health. CDR3 amino acids: CASSVQGRGNEKLFF. CDR3 in DNA: TGTGCCAGCAGCGTACAGGGGCGCGGTAATGAAAAACTGTTTTTT.